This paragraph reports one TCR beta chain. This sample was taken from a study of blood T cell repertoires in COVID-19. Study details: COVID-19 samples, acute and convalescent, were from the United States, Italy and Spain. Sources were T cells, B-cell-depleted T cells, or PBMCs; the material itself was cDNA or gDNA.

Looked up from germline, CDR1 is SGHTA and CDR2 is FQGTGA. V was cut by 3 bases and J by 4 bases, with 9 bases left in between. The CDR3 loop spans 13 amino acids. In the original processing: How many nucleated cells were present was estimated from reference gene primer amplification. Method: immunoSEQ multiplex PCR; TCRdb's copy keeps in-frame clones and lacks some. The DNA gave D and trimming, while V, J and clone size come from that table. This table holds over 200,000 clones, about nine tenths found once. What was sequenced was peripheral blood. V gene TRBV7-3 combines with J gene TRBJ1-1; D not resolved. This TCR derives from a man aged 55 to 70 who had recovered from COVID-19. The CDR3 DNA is TGTGCCAGCAGCTTCAGTTTGGTCACTGAAGCTTTCTTT. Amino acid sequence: CASSFSLVTEAFF.